This T cell receptor (beta chain) was obtained from a study of T cells in Graves' hyperthyroidism and ophthalmopathy. The CDR3 loop spans 14 amino acids. Germline CDR1 is LNHDA and CDR2 is SQIVND (reference sequence). After removal of 5 bases from V and 5 bases from J, the junction contained 8 bases not matched to a gene. The TCR beta CDR3 regions underwent amplification using RNA transcripts as the source. Primed by the HTBI set, a first-round RT-PCR was run on the TCR CDR3. TCRdb recomputed calls from the multiplex PCR reads with MiXCR, one row per CDR3 protein. The data contain roughly 380,000 distinct CDR3 sequences, approximately 15% of them seen just once; the ten biggest clones take up approximately 11%.

This sequence joins TRBV19 and TRBJ2-5, with 7 bases matching TRBD1. The sequence came from a woman aged 55-69 years with Graves' hyperthyroidism. Sequenced input: blood. The CDR3 is CASSLGQYSETQYF. CDR3 sequence (DNA): TGTGCCAGTAGTTTGGGACAGTACTCGGAGACCCAGTACTTC. Full variable domain (missing parts from reference TRBV19 and TRBJ2-5): DGGITQSPKYLFRKEGQNVTLSCEQNLNHDAMYWYRQDPGQGLRLIYYSQIVNDFQKGDIAEGYSVSREKKESFPLTVTSAQKNPTAFYLCASSLGQYSETQYFGPGTRLLVL.